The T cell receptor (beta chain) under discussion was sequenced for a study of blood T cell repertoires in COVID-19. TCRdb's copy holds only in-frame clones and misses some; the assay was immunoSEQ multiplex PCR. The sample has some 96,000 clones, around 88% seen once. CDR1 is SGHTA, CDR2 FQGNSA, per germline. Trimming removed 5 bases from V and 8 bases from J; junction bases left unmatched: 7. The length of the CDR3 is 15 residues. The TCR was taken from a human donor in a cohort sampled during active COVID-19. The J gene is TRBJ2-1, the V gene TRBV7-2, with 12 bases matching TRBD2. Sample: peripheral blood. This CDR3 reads CASSPGLAGYHEQFF. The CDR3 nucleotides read TGTGCCAGCAGCCCCGGACTAGCGGGATACCATGAGCAGTTCTTC. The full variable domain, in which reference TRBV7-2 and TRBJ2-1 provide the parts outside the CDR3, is GAGVSQSPSNKVTEKGKDVELRCDPISGHTALYWYRQSLGQGLEFLIYFQGNSAPDKSGLPSDRFSAERTGGSVSTLTIQRTQQEDSAVYLCASSPGLAGYHEQFFGPGTRLTVL.